The clone carrying this T cell receptor (beta chain) was seen at least ten times. The antigen remains undetermined. Unmatched junction bases numbered 2, after V lost 2 bases and J lost 3 bases. This CDR3 contains 15 residues. Per the germline V gene, CDR1 is ENHRY and CDR2 is SYGVKD. These data belong to a study of T-cell reconstitution after alpha-beta-depleted transplantation in children. TCRbeta library preparation incorporated unique molecular identifiers. TCRdb passed the PCR reads through MiXCR, listing each CDR3 protein once. The table shows about 460,000 distinct CDR3 sequences, with about 10% occurring only once. General observations from the study: There were some patients whose high TCRbeta diversity at day 60 came from surviving recipient T cells and thymic progenitors. It was reported that alpha-beta T cells came from several hundred expanded graft clones (about two months after transplant).

Sequenced material: PBMCs, taken before TCRalphabeta/CD19-depleted stem cell transplant. The chain couples TRBV10-3 to TRBJ2-1; 9 bases are shared with TRBD2. This sequence originates from a child aged 2-15 years with inherited bone marrow failure, due to receive a stem cell transplant. The CDR3 reads CAISETAGGYNEQFF. In nucleotides, the CDR3 is TGTGCCATCAGTGAGACAGCGGGAGGCTACAATGAGCAGTTCTTC.